This is a list of T cell receptor beta chains from one sample in a study of T cells after yellow fever vaccination. TCRdb reanalysed the 5' RACE reads using MiXCR and keeps one entry per CDR3 protein. The repertoire holds 310,000 or so distinct CDR3 sequences, with roughly 4% as singletons. The source material was PBMCs, sampled on the day of the yellow fever booster vaccination. These receptors all come from a man aged 18 to 30 who received the YFV17D yellow fever vaccine. Both conserved end residues are part of each CDR3. The D gene is left open where the match is weak. A clone size is listed for some rows: how often the clone was seen (once, few, many), or a class if it is expanded.

>TRBV12-3/TRBV12-4|many|-|TRBJ2-5
TGTGCCAGCAGTTTAGCGCCGGGCGGAAACCAAGAGACCCAGTACTTC
CASSLAPGGNQETQYF
>TRBV9|-|-|TRBJ2-3
TGTGCCAGCAGCGTCCGACTAGAGACAGATACGCAGTATTTT
CASSVRLETDTQYF
>TRBV7-9|-|-|TRBJ2-6
TGTGCCAGCAGAGCAAGCAGGGAGCCTGGGGCCAACGTCCTGACTTTC
CASRASREPGANVLTF
>TRBV11-1|many|-|TRBJ2-1
TGTGCCAGCAGCCCAGGGACACGGGGTGAGCAGTTCTTC
CASSPGTRGEQFF
>TRBV7-2|few|TRBD1|TRBJ1-5
TGTGCCAGCAGCTCCCGGGACAGGGGAGGCTGGAATCAGCCCCAGCATTTT
CASSSRDRGGWNQPQHF
>TRBV29-1|many|TRBD1|TRBJ1-2
TGCAGCGTTTGGGACAGCGGCTACACCTTC
CSVWDSGYTF
>TRBV7-9|-|-|TRBJ1-5
TGTGCCAGCAGCTTAGCTGAGGGTGCGGAAGGCAATCAGCCCCAGCATTTT
CASSLAEGAEGNQPQHF
>TRBV9|many|-|TRBJ2-3
TGTGCCAGCAGCGTGAACGGGGTCTCAGATACGCAGTATTTT
CASSVNGVSDTQYF
>TRBV5-1|few|-|TRBJ2-2
TGCGCCAGCAGCTTGGAATCGGGCAGGATGAACACCGGGGAGCTGTTTTTT
CASSLESGRMNTGELFF
>TRBV7-6|many|-|TRBJ2-1
TGTGCCAGCAGCCGAGCGCTGCATGAGCAGTTCTTC
CASSRALHEQFF
>TRBV19|few|-|TRBJ1-1
TGTGCCAGTAGTAAGCAGACAGAAGCTTTCTTT
CASSKQTEAFF
>TRBV5-5|few|-|TRBJ2-2
TGTGCCAGCAGCTTGGCCGGGGCAGATTCGACCGGGGAGCTGTTTTTT
CASSLAGADSTGELFF
>TRBV7-2|-|-|TRBJ2-3
TGTGCCAGCAGCCGGCAGGAGTATCTTGGCACAGATACGCAGTATTTT
CASSRQEYLGTDTQYF
>TRBV10-3|few|TRBD2|TRBJ2-7
TGTGCCATCAGTATGGACGGACTAGCGGGGGGGCCGCAGTACTTC
CAISMDGLAGGPQYF
>TRBV27|-|-|TRBJ1-2
TGTGCCAGCAGTTTATCATCCGTGGACGGCTACACCTTC
CASSLSSVDGYTF
>TRBV27|many|-|TRBJ1-2
TGTGCCAGCAGTTCGTCGGTCCTGACAACTTACTATGGCTACACCTTC
CASSSSVLTTYYGYTF
>TRBV6-6|-|-|TRBJ2-3
TGTGCCAGCAGTTACGGCGGGGGCACCACAGATACGCAGTATTTT
CASSYGGGTTDTQYF
>TRBV6-2/TRBV6-3|many|TRBD1|TRBJ2-1
TGTGCCAGCAGTGGACCCCATTGGGAGTGGACAGGGGGCTTAGGTGAGCAGTTCTTC
CASSGPHWEWTGGLGEQFF
>TRBV7-8|few|TRBD1|TRBJ1-2
TGTGCCAGCAGCCCAATTGGGACAGACTATGGCTACACCTTC
CASSPIGTDYGYTF
>TRBV7-3|many|TRBD2|TRBJ2-1
TGTGCCAGCAGCCCAGGGACTAGCGGGGGCCCCTACAATGAGCAGTTCTTC
CASSPGTSGGPYNEQFF
>TRBV27|many|-|TRBJ2-5
TGTGCCACCGGGGTAGGGGGGGAGACCCAGTACTTC
CATGVGGETQYF
>TRBV20-1|many|TRBD1|TRBJ1-2
TGCAGTGCTTTCTCGACGACAGGGACCGACCTAGGCTACACCTTC
CSAFSTTGTDLGYTF
>TRBV12-3/TRBV12-4|many|TRBD1|TRBJ1-5
TGTGCCAGCCTACACTTACAGGGGTCGAGCAATCAGCCCCAGCATTTT
CASLHLQGSSNQPQHF
>TRBV10-3|once|TRBD2|TRBJ2-5
TGTGCCGCCTCGGACGGGGGGGTGCGGGAGACCCAGTACTTC
CAASDGGVRETQYF
>TRBV5-4|many|-|TRBJ2-5
TGTGCCAGCAGCCCGGTGGGGGGCCAAGAGACCCAGTACTTC
CASSPVGGQETQYF
>TRBV10-3|many|-|TRBJ2-7
TGTGCCATCAGTGAGTCAGGATTCGAGCAGTACTTC
CAISESGFEQYF
>TRBV10-2|many|-|TRBJ1-5
TGCGCCAGCACCAAGGGGGGAACAGTCCGGGCCCAGCCCCAGCATTTT
CASTKGGTVRAQPQHF
>TRBV4-1|many|TRBD2|TRBJ2-7
TGCGCCAGCAGCCCCCGCGGGAGGGACGAGCAGTACTTC
CASSPRGRDEQYF
>TRBV5-1|many|-|TRBJ1-4
TGCGCCAGCAGCCCCAGGGGCGATGAAAAACTGTTTTTT
CASSPRGDEKLFF
>TRBV19|few|-|TRBJ2-2
TGTGCCAGTAAGTTGGCAGGGCGAGACACCGGGGAGCTGTTTTTT
CASKLAGRDTGELFF
>TRBV20-1|many|-|TRBJ2-3
TGCAGTGCTCAACCAGGGCCATGGAGCACAGATACGCAGTATTTT
CSAQPGPWSTDTQYF
>TRBV3-1|many|-|TRBJ2-1
TGTGCCAGCAGCCAAGTATTGCGCCGCAGTGAGCAGTTCTTC
CASSQVLRRSEQFF
>TRBV5-1|many|-|TRBJ2-5
TGCGCCAGCAGCTTTCTCGGGGTCGATGGGGAGACCCAGTACTTC
CASSFLGVDGETQYF
>TRBV2|many|-|TRBJ1-3
TGTGCCAGCAGTGAGCAGGGAGGGGGAAACACCATATATTTT
CASSEQGGGNTIYF
>TRBV3-1|-|-|TRBJ1-2
TGTGCCAGCAGCCAGGCTGGCGGCTACACCTTC
CASSQAGGYTF
>TRBV5-4|few|TRBD2|TRBJ2-1
TGTGCCAGCAGCAGACAAGGTAGCGGGGGGCAGTTCTTC
CASSRQGSGGQFF
>TRBV24-1|many|-|TRBJ1-2
TGTGCCACCAGTGATCCTTCGGACTACTATGGCTACACCTTC
CATSDPSDYYGYTF
>TRBV4-3|many|-|TRBJ2-1
TGCGCCAGCCGGTCGAGTGCCTGGCAGGACAATGAGCAGTTCTTC
CASRSSAWQDNEQFF
>TRBV5-6|-|-|TRBJ1-2
TGTGCCAGCAGCCATCTTAGGACGGGTGGCTACACCTTC
CASSHLRTGGYTF
>TRBV5-4|large|-|TRBJ2-1
TGTGCCAGCAGCTTGGATGGGACTTCGTACAATGAGCAGTTCTTC
CASSLDGTSYNEQFF
>TRBV7-9|many|-|TRBJ1-3
TGTGCCAGCAGTTCCCTTCGCACAGGGACGTTTGCCGGAAACACCATATATTTT
CASSSLRTGTFAGNTIYF
>TRBV20-1|few|TRBD1|TRBJ1-3
TGCAGTGCTAGAGTTCCGGGACAGGGCTCTGGAAACACCATATATTTT
CSARVPGQGSGNTIYF
>TRBV6-2/TRBV6-3|-|TRBD2|TRBJ2-7
TGTGCCAGCGGACCACTTGGCGGGAGATACGAGCAGTACTTC
CASGPLGGRYEQYF
>TRBV4-1|many|-|TRBJ1-5
TGCGCCAGCAGCCAAGGAGCGAGACAGGTCAGAAATAGCAATCAGCCCCAGCATTTT
CASSQGARQVRNSNQPQHF
>TRBV20-1|-|-|TRBJ1-2
TGCAGTGCTAGAGGGGGGTCTCAGTGGGGCTACACCTTC
CSARGGSQWGYTF
>TRBV29-1|many|-|TRBJ2-2
TGCAGCGTTGCAGACACCGGGGAGCTGTTTTTT
CSVADTGELFF
>TRBV5-1|many|TRBD2|TRBJ2-3
TGCGCCAGCAGCTGGACTAGCGGGGGGGCAGATACGCAGTATTTT
CASSWTSGGADTQYF
>TRBV5-5|many|-|TRBJ1-5
TGTGCCAGCAGCTCCCCTAGCGGGGACACCTATAGCAATCAGCCCCAGCATTTT
CASSSPSGDTYSNQPQHF
>TRBV18|many|-|TRBJ1-1
TGTGCCAGCTCACCCCAGGGGTTCGCAGCTTTCTTT
CASSPQGFAAFF
>TRBV5-1|many|-|TRBJ2-1
TGCGCCAGCAGGGGACGGACCGACAATGAGCAGTTCTTC
CASRGRTDNEQFF
>TRBV4-3|many|-|TRBJ2-3
TGCGCCAGCAGCCAAGATAACCGGGGAGCTACAGATACGCAGTATTTT
CASSQDNRGATDTQYF
>TRBV4-3|many|-|TRBJ2-7
TGCGCCAGCAGCCAGGGAGTGGGGTTTGGGACCTACGAGCAGTACTTC
CASSQGVGFGTYEQYF
>TRBV11-3|many|TRBD2|TRBJ2-1
TGTGCCAGCAGCTTGGGGACTAGTGGCGATGAGCAGTTCTTC
CASSLGTSGDEQFF
>TRBV24-1|many|-|TRBJ2-5
TGTGCCACCAGCCAGGGTTTGCGGGAGACCCAGTACTTC
CATSQGLRETQYF